Below, 30 T cell receptor beta chains from the same sample are listed, as sequenced in a study of T cell responses to AZD1222 COVID-19 vaccine. Here immunoSEQ multiplex PCR was the method, and the copy in TCRdb shows in-frame clones only, minus some. The sample carries 75,000 to 100,000 clones, 70% to 90% recorded once. The input for sequencing was peripheral blood, taken on day 0 of AZD1222 vaccination. The receptors shown here come from an adult in good health.

This chain connects TRBV30 to TRBJ1-2; D may be TRBD1 (6 bases). The V end was cut by 5 bases, the J end by 4 bases, with 11 bases between. Germline CDR1 GTSNPN, CDR2 SVGIG (reference sequence). CDR3 length equals 12 residues. The CDR3 DNA reads TGTGCCTGGGGGGGCCTTCCCTATGGCTACACCTTC. It yields the protein CAWGGLPYGYTF.

The chain employs TRBV2 and TRBJ2-7; 9 bases fit TRBD1. The V and J ends lost 2 bases and 4 bases, in that order; junction bases with no gene match: 15. The CDR3 runs 18 residues. The V gene's germline CDR1 is SNHLY and CDR2 FYNNEI. CDR3 sequence reads: CASSEPYTQGTGYYEQYF. CDR3 sequence (DNA): TGTGCCAGCAGTGAACCGTATACTCAAGGGACAGGGTATTACGAGCAGTACTTC.

The chain is built from TRBV10-3 and TRBJ1-5, with D possibly matching TRBD1 (5 bases). The CDR3 has 13 residues. Germline V CDR1 and CDR2: ENHRY, SYGVKD. V was pared by 3 bases and J by 4 bases, with 7 bases between. In DNA, the CDR3 is TGTGCCATCAGTGACAGGGATAATCAGCCCCAGCATTTT. This translates into CAISDRDNQPQHF.

The chain uses TRBV18 and TRBJ2-7; the match to TRBD1 covers 8 bases. The germline V gene encodes CDR1 KGHSH and CDR2 LQKENI. Trimming took 3 bases from V and 5 from J; bases not matched to a gene: 6. The CDR3 has 14 amino acids. CDR3 sequence (DNA): TGTGCCAGCTCACCGGGACAGGTTTTTAACGAGCAGTACTTC. Translated, it gives CASSPGQVFNEQYF.

This chain joins TRBV25-1 and TRBJ2-5; D is ambiguous. The CDR3 is 15 amino acids. Germline assignment: CDR1 MGHDK and CDR2 SYGVNS. V lost 2 bases, J lost 3 bases, and 13 bases lay in between. The CDR3 is CASSENPGREETQYF. CDR3 DNA: TGTGCCAGCAGTGAAAACCCGGGTCGGGAAGAGACCCAGTACTTC. Full variable domain (missing parts from reference TRBV25-1 and TRBJ2-5): EADIYQTPRYLVIGTGKKITLECSQTMGHDKMYWYQQDPGMELHLIHYSYGVNSTEKGDLSSESTVSRIRTEHFPLTLESARPSHTSQYLCASSENPGREETQYFGPGTRLLVL.

V usage is TRBV20-1 and J usage is TRBJ1-3; D gene ambiguous. CDR1 is DFQATT and CDR2 is SNEGSKA in the germline V gene (reference sequence). The V and J ends lost 6 bases and 4 bases respectively, with 7 bases between them. This CDR3 comprises 11 residues. Here the CDR3 DNA reads TGCAGTGCCCCCGGGGGAAACACCATATATTTT. It translates to CSAPGGNTIYF.

The gene calls are TRBV19 and TRBJ2-1, with TRBD2 as a possible D gene (6 bases). Looked up from germline, CDR1 is LNHDA and CDR2 is SQIVND (reference sequence). This CDR3 comprises 13 residues. Trimming removed 6 bases at V and 3 bases at J, with 9 bases between. The CDR3 bases are TGTGCCAGTAGAGCGGGCGGCTACAATGAGCAGTTCTTC. The encoded protein is CASRAGGYNEQFF.

The gene calls are TRBV14 and TRBJ2-7; D could derive from TRBD1 or TRBD2 (6 bases each). The CDR3 length is 16 residues. V was clipped by 4 bases and J by 6 bases, with 22 bases between them. Germline V CDR1 and CDR2: SGHDN, FVKESK. The CDR3 here is CASSPRGVAGLGEQYF. CDR3 bases: TGTGCCAGCAGCCCAAGGGGGGTTGCGGGGTTGGGCGAGCAGTACTTC. The full variable domain, in which reference TRBV14 and TRBJ2-7 provide the parts outside the CDR3, is EAGVTQFPSHSVIEKGQTVTLRCDPISGHDNLYWYRRVMGKEIKFLLHFVKESKQDESGMPNNRFLAERTGGTYSTLKVQPAELEDSGVYFCASSPRGVAGLGEQYFGPGTRLTVT.

This chain joins TRBV7-8 and TRBJ1-5, with D tentatively TRBD1 (6 bases). Trimming cost V 5 bases and J 2 bases, with 10 bases left between them. This CDR3 region has 14 residues. The germline gives CDR1 SGHVS, CDR2 FQNEAQ. The DNA for the CDR3 is TGTGCCAGCAGCGGAGGGGGAGGCAATCAGCCCCAGCATTTT. It translates to CASSGGGGNQPQHF.

The CDR3 DNA sequence: TGTGCCAGCAGTTACTCGCGTACCCTAATCTCCTACAATGAGCAGTTCTTC. Its translation is CASSYSRTLISYNEQFF. This chain links TRBV6-2 or TRBV6-3 with TRBJ2-1; unclear D gene. Trimming shortened V by 0 bases and J by 0 bases, and 12 bases separated the two germline ends. This CDR3 is built from 17 residues. Germline-derived CDR1 and CDR2 are MNHEY and SVGEGT.

The chain recombines TRBV7-2 with TRBJ1-2; D unresolved. Germline CDR1 and CDR2: SGHTA and FQGNSA. Trimming left V 2 bases short and J 4 bases short, with 11 bases between. CDR3 size: 14 residues. The chain's CDR3 is CASSLFRTPYGYTF. The CDR3 DNA follows: TGTGCCAGCAGCTTATTCCGGACTCCCTATGGCTACACCTTC.

For this clone: One junction end disagrees with the germline gene, perhaps due to a read error. The gene calls are TRBV5-1 and TRBJ2-7; D tentatively fits TRBD1 or TRBD2 (6 bases each). The CDR3 spans 15 residues. The germline V gene encodes CDR1 SGHRS and CDR2 YFSETQ. CDR3 loop: CASCFGGSGWYEQYF. As DNA, the CDR3 is TGCGCCAGCTGCTTCGGGGGCTCCGGTTGGTACGAGCAGTACTTC.

This CDR3 reads CASTREANTEAFF. In nucleotides, the CDR3 is TGTGCCAGCACCCGGGAAGCGAACACTGAAGCTTTCTTT. This rearrangement joins TRBV2 to TRBJ1-1; D is uncertain. CDR3 length: 13 residues. V lost 7 bases and J lost 1, with 10 bases in between. Germline CDR1 SNHLY, CDR2 FYNNEI. Based on the CDR3 plus reference TRBV2 and TRBJ1-1, the full variable domain is EPEVTQTPSHQVTQMGQEVILRCVPISNHLYFYWYRQILGQKVEFLVSFYNNEISEKSEIFDDQFSVERPDGSNFTLKIRSTKLEDSAMYFCASTREANTEAFFGQGTRLTVV.

The genes are TRBV3-1 (or the pseudogene TRBV3-2) and TRBJ1-6, with 7 positions matching TRBD1. The CDR3 totals 14 residues. Trimming at V came to 4 bases and at J to 8 bases, leaving 5 bases not matched to a gene. CDR1 and CDR2 (germline): LGHDT, YNNKEL (reference sequence). The CDR3: CASSPRDSDSPLHF. DNA of the CDR3: TGTGCCAGCAGCCCTCGGGACAGCGATTCACCCCTCCACTTT.

This chain connects TRBV3-1 (or the pseudogene TRBV3-2) to TRBJ2-3, with 9 bases aligning to TRBD2. The V gene's germline CDR1 is LGHDT and CDR2 YNNKEL (reference sequence). V gave up 1 base and J gave up 4 bases; unmatched junction bases: 12. This CDR3 has 18 residues. The CDR3 DNA reads TGTGCCAGCAGCCAAGCCTTAAGGGCTAGCGGGGTAGCAGATACGCAGTATTTT. Translated, it gives CASSQALRASGVADTQYF.

This chain uses TRBV18 with TRBJ2-3; tentatively, D is TRBD1 (5 bases). Germline CDR1 reads KGHSH; CDR2 reads LQKENI. V was pared by 2 bases and J by 5 bases, with 14 bases between. The CDR3 extends over 15 amino acids. Here the CDR3 DNA reads TGTGCCAGCTCACCATGGGGCAATATAGGAGATACGCAGTATTTT. It encodes CASSPWGNIGDTQYF.

This clone occurred once. J is TRBJ1-2 and V is TRBV19, with a possible D match to TRBD1 (5 bases). V shed 5 bases and J shed 2 bases, with 15 bases lying between them. The CDR3 sequence is 15 residues long. Germline V lookup: CDR1 LNHDA, CDR2 SQIVND (reference sequence). The CDR3 nucleotides are TGTGCCAGTAGTGACCCGGACGGGGGGAACTATGGCTACACCTTC. Its protein is CASSDPDGGNYGYTF.

The CDR3 coding sequence is TGTGCCAGTAACCCTGAGGGCCGGGGCCGGAACACTGAAGCTTTCTTT. Its translation is CASNPEGRGRNTEAFF. The V call is TRBV19, the J call TRBJ1-1; perhaps TRBD1 as D (5 bases). This CDR3 region has 16 residues. Germline CDR1 reads LNHDA; CDR2 reads SQIVND (reference sequence). V lost 7 bases to trimming and J lost 1 base, with 19 bases between them. Based on the CDR3 plus reference TRBV19 and TRBJ1-1, the full variable domain is DGGITQSPKYLFRKEGQNVTLSCEQNLNHDAMYWYRQDPGQGLRLIYYSQIVNDFQKGDIAEGYSVSREKKESFPLTVTSAQKNPTAFYLCASNPEGRGRNTEAFFGQGTRLTVV.

The chain recombines TRBV15 with TRBJ1-5; D gene ambiguous. Germline-derived CDR1 and CDR2 are LNHNV and YYDKDF (reference sequence). The CDR3 runs to 16 residues. Trimming took 8 bases from V and 2 from J, leaving 19 bases between them. The CDR3 sequence: CATGPSGRGGNQPQHF. CDR3 in DNA: TGTGCCACCGGACCATCCGGGCGAGGCGGCAATCAGCCCCAGCATTTT.

The gene calls are TRBV18 and TRBJ2-1; TRBD2 is a possible D gene (6 bases). The V end was cut by 4 bases, the J end by 12 bases, with 16 bases between. Germline CDR1 is KGHSH and CDR2 is LQKENI. The CDR3 runs to 13 residues. The CDR3 region is CASSRIPSEAQFF. CDR3 bases: TGTGCCAGCTCACGGATCCCTAGCGAAGCGCAGTTCTTC.

V gene TRBV5-5 combines with J gene TRBJ2-5; D gene unclear. V gave up 0 bases and J gave up 2 bases, with 5 bases separating them. CDR3 length equals 13 residues. The germline V gene encodes CDR1 SGHKS and CDR2 YYEKEE (reference sequence). The CDR3 DNA reads TGTGCCAGCAGCTTGGGACTGCAAGAGACCCAGTACTTC. This encodes CASSLGLQETQYF.

The V call is TRBV5-4, the J call TRBJ2-2; no clear D. The CDR3 runs to 12 residues. Trimming left V 4 bases short and J 12 bases short, with 13 bases between. Germline CDR1 reads SGHNT; CDR2 reads YYREEE (reference sequence). CDR3 region: CASSPDLGKLFF. In nucleotides, the CDR3 is TGTGCCAGCAGCCCAGACCTAGGGAAGCTGTTTTTT.

The rearrangement uses TRBV5-6 and TRBJ1-2, with 8 bases aligning to TRBD1. The CDR3 contains 15 residues. The trim removed 0 bases at V and 3 bases at J, leaving 4 bases unmatched. The germline gives CDR1 SGHDT, CDR2 YYEEEE. The CDR3 is CASSLGSGGHYGYTF. Here the CDR3 DNA reads TGTGCCAGCAGCTTGGGGTCAGGGGGCCACTATGGCTACACCTTC.

The chain carries TRBV19 and TRBJ2-1; D is undetermined. V was trimmed by 3 bases and J by 4 bases, leaving 7 bases between them. Germline loops: CDR1 LNHDA, CDR2 SQIVND (reference sequence). This CDR3 is 13 amino acids long. CDR3 protein: CASSMREYNEQFF. As DNA, the CDR3 is TGTGCCAGTAGTATGCGAGAATACAATGAGCAGTTCTTC.

This clone was seen only once. The chain links TRBV27 to TRBJ1-2, with no clear D. The V end was cut by 7 bases, the J end by 4 bases, with 16 bases between. The CDR3 has 14 residues. CDR1 is MNHEY and CDR2 is SMNVEV in the germline V gene (reference sequence). CDR3 nucleotides: TGTGCCAGCACCCCCGCAGGTATAGGCTATGGCTACACCTTC. As protein: CASTPAGIGYGYTF.

V and J are TRBV21-1 and TRBJ1-2; TRBD1, the D gene given by the table, was not confirmed from the DNA. TRBV21-1 is termed a pseudogene. This CDR3 spans 15 amino acids. The CDR3 protein is CASSRGTGGYYGYTF. CDR3 nucleotides: TGTGCCAGCAGCAGAGGGACAGGGGGTTACTATGGCTACACCTTC.

This chain connects TRBV6-6 to TRBJ1-2; 7 positions match TRBD1. The CDR3 loop spans 13 amino acids. The V segment lost 6 bases and the J segment 4 bases; nucleotides outside the gene matches: 5. Germline V CDR1 and CDR2: MNHNY, SVGAGI (reference sequence). In DNA, the CDR3 is TGTGCCAGCAGCACCGACAGGGTCTATGGCTACACCTTC. Its translation: CASSTDRVYGYTF.

The rearrangement uses TRBV7-9 and TRBJ2-2; D gene unclear. This CDR3 region has 15 residues. Germline V gene data show CDR1 as SEHNR and CDR2 as FQNEAQ (reference sequence). Trimming stripped 5 bases from V and 3 bases from J, with 13 bases between. In nucleotides, the CDR3 is TGTGCCAGCAGCCCCCTAAGGGCCCACACCGGGGAGCTGTTTTTT. Amino acids: CASSPLRAHTGELFF.

The rearrangement links TRBV5-1 to TRBJ1-4, with no clear D. The V and J ends lost 2 bases and 1 base respectively, with 9 bases between them. The CDR3 has 15 amino acids. CDR1 and CDR2 from the germline V gene are SGHRS and YFSETQ. CDR3 DNA sequence: TGCGCCAGCAGCTTTGGGTGGCGAACTAATGAAAAACTGTTTTTT. It translates to CASSFGWRTNEKLFF. Complete variable domain (other parts from reference TRBV5-1 and TRBJ1-4): KAGVTQTPRYLIKTRGQQVTLSCSPISGHRSVSWYQQTPGQGLQFLFEYFSETQRNKGNFPGRFSGRQFSNSRSEMNVSTLELGDSALYLCASSFGWRTNEKLFFGSGTQLSVL.

This clone was seen only once. V and J are TRBV28 and TRBJ2-7; D not resolved. The CDR3 is 13 residues long. Trimming stripped 2 bases from V and 2 bases from J, with 7 bases between. The germline V gene encodes CDR1 MDHEN and CDR2 SYDVKM. The CDR3 sequence: CASSLGHPYEQYF. The CDR3 DNA reads as TGTGCCAGCAGTTTAGGGCACCCCTACGAGCAGTACTTC.